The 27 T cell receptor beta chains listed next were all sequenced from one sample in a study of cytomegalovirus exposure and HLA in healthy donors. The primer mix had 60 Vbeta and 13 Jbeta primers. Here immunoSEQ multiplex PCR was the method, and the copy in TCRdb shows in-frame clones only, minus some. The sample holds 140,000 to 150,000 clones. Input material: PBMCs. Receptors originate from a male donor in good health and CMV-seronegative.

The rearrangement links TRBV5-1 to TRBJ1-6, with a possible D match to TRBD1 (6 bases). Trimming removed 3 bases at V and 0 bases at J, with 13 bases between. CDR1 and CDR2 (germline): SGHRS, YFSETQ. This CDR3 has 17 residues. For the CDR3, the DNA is TGCGCCAGCAGCTCTGGACAGTCGAGCTCCTATAATTCACCCCTCCACTTT. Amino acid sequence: CASSSGQSSSYNSPLHF.

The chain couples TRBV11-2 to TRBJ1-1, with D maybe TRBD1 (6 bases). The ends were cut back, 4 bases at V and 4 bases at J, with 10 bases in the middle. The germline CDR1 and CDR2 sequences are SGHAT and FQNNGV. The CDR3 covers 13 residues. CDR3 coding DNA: TGTGCCAGCAGCTCCGGACAGTTCACTGAAGCTTTCTTT. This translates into CASSSGQFTEAFF.

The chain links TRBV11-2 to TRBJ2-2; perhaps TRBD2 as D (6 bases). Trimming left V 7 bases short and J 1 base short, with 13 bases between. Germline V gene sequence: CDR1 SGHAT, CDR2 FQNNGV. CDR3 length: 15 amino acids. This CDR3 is CASTIRRGNTGELFF. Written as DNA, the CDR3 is TGTGCCAGCACCATCCGGAGGGGGAACACCGGGGAGCTGTTTTTT.

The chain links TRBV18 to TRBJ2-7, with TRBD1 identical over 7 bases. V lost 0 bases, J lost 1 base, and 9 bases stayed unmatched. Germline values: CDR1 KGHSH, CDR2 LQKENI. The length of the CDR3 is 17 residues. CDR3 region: CASSPPGNRGPSYEQYF. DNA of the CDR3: TGTGCCAGCTCACCACCGGGGAACAGGGGCCCTTCCTACGAGCAGTACTTC. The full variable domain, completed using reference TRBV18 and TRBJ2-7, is NAGVMQNPRHLVRRRGQEARLRCSPMKGHSHVYWYRQLPEEGLKFMVYLQKENIIDESGMPKERFSAEFPKEGPSILRIQQVVRGDSAAYFCASSPPGNRGPSYEQYFGPGTRLTVT.

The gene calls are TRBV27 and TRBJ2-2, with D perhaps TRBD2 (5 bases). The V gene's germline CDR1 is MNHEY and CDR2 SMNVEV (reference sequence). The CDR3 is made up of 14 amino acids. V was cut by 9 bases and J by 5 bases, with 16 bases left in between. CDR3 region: CASTRNYGTGELFF. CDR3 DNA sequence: TGTGCCAGTACTAGGAATTACGGGACCGGGGAGCTGTTTTTT.

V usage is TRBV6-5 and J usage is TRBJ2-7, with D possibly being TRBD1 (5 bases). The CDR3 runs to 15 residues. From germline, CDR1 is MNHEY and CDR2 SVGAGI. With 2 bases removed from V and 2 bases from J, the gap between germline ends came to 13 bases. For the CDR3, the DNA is TGTGCCAGCAGTTACCTAGGGGCAATTACCTACGAGCAGTACTTC. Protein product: CASSYLGAITYEQYF.

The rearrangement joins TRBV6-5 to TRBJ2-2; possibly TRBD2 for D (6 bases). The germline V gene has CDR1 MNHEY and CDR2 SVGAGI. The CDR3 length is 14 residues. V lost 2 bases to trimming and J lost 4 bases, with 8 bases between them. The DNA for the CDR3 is TGTGCCAGCAGTTACGGGACTCTCACCGGGGAGCTGTTTTTT. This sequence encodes CASSYGTLTGELFF.

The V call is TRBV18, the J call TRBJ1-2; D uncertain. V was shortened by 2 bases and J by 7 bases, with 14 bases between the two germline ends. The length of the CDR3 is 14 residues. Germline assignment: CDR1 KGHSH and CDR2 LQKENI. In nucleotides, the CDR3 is TGTGCCAGCTCACCAAGCAATGCGGGTCTTGGCTACACCTTC. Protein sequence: CASSPSNAGLGYTF.

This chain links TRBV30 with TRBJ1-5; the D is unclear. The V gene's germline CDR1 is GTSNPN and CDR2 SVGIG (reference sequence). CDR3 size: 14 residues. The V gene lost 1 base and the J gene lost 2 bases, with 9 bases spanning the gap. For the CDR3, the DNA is TGTGCCTGGAGTGCTTTCAGTCGCAATCAGCCCCAGCATTTT. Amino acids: CAWSAFSRNQPQHF.

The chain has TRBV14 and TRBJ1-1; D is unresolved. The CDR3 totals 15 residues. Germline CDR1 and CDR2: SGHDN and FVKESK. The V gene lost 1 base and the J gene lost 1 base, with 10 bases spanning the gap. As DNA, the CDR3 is TGTGCCAGCAGCCAAGTCGGAGCGTCGAACACTGAAGCTTTCTTT. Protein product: CASSQVGASNTEAFF.

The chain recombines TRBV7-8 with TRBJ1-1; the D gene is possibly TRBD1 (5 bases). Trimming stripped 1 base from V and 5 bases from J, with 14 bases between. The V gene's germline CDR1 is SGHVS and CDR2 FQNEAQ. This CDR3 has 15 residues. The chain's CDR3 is CASSLGAGFRTEAFF. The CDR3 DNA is TGTGCCAGCAGCTTAGGGGCAGGGTTCAGGACTGAAGCTTTCTTT.

The CDR3 sequence: CASSPGQGASGSPLHF. CDR3 in DNA: TGTGCCAGCAGCCCAGGACAGGGGGCCTCAGGGTCACCCCTCCACTTT. This chain links TRBV7-2 with TRBJ1-6; 11 bases agree with TRBD1. Per germline, CDR1 SGHTA and CDR2 FQGNSA. After removal of 5 bases from V and 10 bases from J, the junction contained 10 bases not matched to a gene. The CDR3 length is 16 residues.

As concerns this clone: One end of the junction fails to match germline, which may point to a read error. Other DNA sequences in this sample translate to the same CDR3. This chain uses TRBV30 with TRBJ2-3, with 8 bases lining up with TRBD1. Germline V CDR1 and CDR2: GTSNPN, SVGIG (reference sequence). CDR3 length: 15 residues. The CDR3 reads CAWSVLTGATDTQYF. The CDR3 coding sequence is TGCGCCTGGAGTGTATTGACAGGGGCTACAGATACGCAGTATTTT.

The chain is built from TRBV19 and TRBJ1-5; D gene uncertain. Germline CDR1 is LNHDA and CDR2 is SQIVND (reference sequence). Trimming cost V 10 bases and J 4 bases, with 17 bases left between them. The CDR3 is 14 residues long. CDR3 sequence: CATSRVGGNQPQHF. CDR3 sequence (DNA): TGTGCCACCTCCCGGGTGGGCGGGAATCAGCCCCAGCATTTT. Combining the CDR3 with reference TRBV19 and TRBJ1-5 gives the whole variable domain DGGITQSPKYLFRKEGQNVTLSCEQNLNHDAMYWYRQDPGQGLRLIYYSQIVNDFQKGDIAEGYSVSREKKESFPLTVTSAQKNPTAFYLCATSRVGGNQPQHFGDGTRLSIL.

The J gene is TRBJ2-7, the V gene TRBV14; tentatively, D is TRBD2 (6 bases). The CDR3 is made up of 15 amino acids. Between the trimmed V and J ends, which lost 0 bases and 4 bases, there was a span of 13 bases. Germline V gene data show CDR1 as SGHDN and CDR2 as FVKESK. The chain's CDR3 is CASSQESGAGYEQYF. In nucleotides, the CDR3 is TGTGCCAGCAGCCAAGAGTCCGGGGCGGGATACGAGCAGTACTTC.

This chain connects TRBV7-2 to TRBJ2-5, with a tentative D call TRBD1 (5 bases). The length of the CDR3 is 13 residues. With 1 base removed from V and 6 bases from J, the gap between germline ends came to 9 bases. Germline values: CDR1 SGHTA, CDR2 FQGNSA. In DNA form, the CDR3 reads TGTGCCAGCAGCTTAGGACAGCGACAGACCCAGTACTTC. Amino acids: CASSLGQRQTQYF.

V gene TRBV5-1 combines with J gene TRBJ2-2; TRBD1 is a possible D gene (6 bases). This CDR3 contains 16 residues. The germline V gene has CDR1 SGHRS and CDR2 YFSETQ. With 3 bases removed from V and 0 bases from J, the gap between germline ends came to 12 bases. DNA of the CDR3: TGCGCCAGCAGCTACCTGACAGGTCCGAACACCGGGGAGCTGTTTTTT. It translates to CASSYLTGPNTGELFF.

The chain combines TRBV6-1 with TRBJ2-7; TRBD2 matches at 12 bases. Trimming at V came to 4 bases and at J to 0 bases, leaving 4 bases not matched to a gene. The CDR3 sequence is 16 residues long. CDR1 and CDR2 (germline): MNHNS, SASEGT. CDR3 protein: CASSATSGGISYEQYF. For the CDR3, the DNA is TGTGCCAGCAGTGCCACTAGCGGGGGGATCTCCTACGAGCAGTACTTC.

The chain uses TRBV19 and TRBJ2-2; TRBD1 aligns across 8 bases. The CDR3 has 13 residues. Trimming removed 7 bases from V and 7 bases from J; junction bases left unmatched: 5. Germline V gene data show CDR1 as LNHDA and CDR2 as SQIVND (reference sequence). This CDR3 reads CASNQGAVGELFF. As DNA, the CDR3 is TGTGCCAGTAACCAGGGGGCAGTCGGGGAGCTGTTTTTT. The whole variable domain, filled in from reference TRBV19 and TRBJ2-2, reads DGGITQSPKYLFRKEGQNVTLSCEQNLNHDAMYWYRQDPGQGLRLIYYSQIVNDFQKGDIAEGYSVSREKKESFPLTVTSAQKNPTAFYLCASNQGAVGELFFGEGSRLTVL.

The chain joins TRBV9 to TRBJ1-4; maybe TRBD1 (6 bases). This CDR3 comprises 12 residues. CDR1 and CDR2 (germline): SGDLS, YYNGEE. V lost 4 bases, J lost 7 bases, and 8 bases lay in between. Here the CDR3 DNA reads TGTGCCAGCAGCTCGGACAGTGAAAAACTGTTTTTT. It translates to CASSSDSEKLFF.

CDR3 protein: CASSSSPGQGAREAFF. The CDR3 bases are TGTGCCAGTAGTTCTTCGCCGGGACAGGGAGCGCGTGAAGCTTTCTTT. The genes are TRBV19 and TRBJ1-1; 9 bases align to TRBD1. The ends lost 5 bases at V and 7 bases at J; junction bases unmatched: 14. The germline gives CDR1 LNHDA, CDR2 SQIVND (reference sequence). The CDR3 has 16 amino acids. The variable domain in full, with the rest retrieved from reference TRBV19 and TRBJ1-1, is DGGITQSPKYLFRKEGQNVTLSCEQNLNHDAMYWYRQDPGQGLRLIYYSQIVNDFQKGDIAEGYSVSREKKESFPLTVTSAQKNPTAFYLCASSSSPGQGAREAFFGQGTRLTVV.

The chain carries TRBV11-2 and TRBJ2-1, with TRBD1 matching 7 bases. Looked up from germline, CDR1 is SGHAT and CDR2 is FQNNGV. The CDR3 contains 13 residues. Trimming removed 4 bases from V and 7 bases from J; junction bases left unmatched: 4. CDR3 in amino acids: CASSSGTENEQFF. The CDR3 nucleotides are TGTGCCAGCAGCTCCGGGACAGAGAATGAGCAGTTCTTC.

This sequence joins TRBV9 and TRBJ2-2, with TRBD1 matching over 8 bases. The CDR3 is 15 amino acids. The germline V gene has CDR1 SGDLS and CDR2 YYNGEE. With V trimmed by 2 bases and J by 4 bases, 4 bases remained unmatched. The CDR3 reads CASSVRQGSTGELFF. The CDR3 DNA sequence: TGTGCCAGCAGCGTGAGACAGGGGAGCACCGGGGAGCTGTTTTTT.

Here the CDR3 reads CASSIKGLAVNTGELFF. The CDR3 DNA is TGTGCCAGTAGTATAAAGGGACTAGCGGTGAACACCGGGGAGCTGTTTTTT. The V and J genes are TRBV19 and TRBJ2-2, with 11 bases matching TRBD2. V lost 2 bases to trimming and J lost 1 base; unmatched junction nucleotides: 3. The germline V gene encodes CDR1 LNHDA and CDR2 SQIVND (reference sequence). The CDR3 runs 17 residues.

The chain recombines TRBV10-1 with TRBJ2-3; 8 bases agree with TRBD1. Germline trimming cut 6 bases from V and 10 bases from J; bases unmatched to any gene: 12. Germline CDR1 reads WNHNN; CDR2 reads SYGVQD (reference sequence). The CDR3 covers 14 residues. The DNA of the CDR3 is TGCGCCAGCAGCAACCCGGGACAGGACCAACCGCAGTATTTT. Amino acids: CASSNPGQDQPQYF.

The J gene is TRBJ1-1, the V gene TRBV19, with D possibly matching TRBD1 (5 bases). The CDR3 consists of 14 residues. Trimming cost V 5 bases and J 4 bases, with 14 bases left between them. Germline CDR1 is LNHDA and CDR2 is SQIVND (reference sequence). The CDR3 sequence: CASSFREVGTEAFF. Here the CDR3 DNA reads TGTGCCAGTAGTTTCAGGGAGGTCGGCACTGAAGCTTTCTTT.

The CDR3 loop reads CASSLLAGDGELFF. CDR3 coding DNA: TGCGCCAGCAGCTTGCTGGCGGGCGACGGGGAGCTGTTTTTT. The chain carries TRBV5-1 and TRBJ2-2, with D possibly matching TRBD2 (5 bases). This CDR3 has 14 amino acids. CDR1 SGHRS and CDR2 YFSETQ come from the germline V gene. V lost 1 base and J 7 bases, leaving 11 bases between the germline ends.